This T cell receptor beta chain was captured by sequencing in a study of blood T cell repertoires in COVID-19. Measured with immunoSEQ multiplex PCR; TCRdb has only the in-frame clones, and not every one. The sample includes fewer than 200,000 clones, roughly 90% of them seen just once. Germline assignment: CDR1 LGHDT and CDR2 YNNKEL (reference sequence). J was trimmed by 3 bases and V by 3 bases; bases with no gene match: 8. CDR3 size: 16 residues. In Seattle, patients joined the study during active infection and were tracked longitudinally. Material: peripheral blood. The TCR originated in a young man with COVID-19, enrolled during active disease. The chain carries TRBV3-1 (or the pseudogene TRBV3-2) and TRBJ2-3; the match to TRBD1 covers 8 bases. In DNA, the CDR3 is TGTGCCAGCAGCCAGGTTGGACAGGGAAGGACAGATACGCAGTATTTT. The encoded protein is CASSQVGQGRTDTQYF.